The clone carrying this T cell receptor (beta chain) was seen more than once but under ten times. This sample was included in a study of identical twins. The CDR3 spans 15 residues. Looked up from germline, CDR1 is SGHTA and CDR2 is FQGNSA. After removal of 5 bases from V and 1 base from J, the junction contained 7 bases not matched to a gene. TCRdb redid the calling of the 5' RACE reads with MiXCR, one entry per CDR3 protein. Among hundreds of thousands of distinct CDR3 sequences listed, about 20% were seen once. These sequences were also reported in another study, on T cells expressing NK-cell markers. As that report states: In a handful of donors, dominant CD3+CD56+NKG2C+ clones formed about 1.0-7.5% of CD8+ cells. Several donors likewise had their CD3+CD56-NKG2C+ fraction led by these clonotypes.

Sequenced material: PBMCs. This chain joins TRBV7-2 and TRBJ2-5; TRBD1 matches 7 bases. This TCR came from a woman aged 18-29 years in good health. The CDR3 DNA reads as TGTGCCAGCAGCGGAGCGAGGGGGCCCCAAGAGACCCAGTACTTC. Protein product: CASSGARGPQETQYF.